This is a list of T cell receptor beta chains from one sample in a study of Graves' ophthalmopathy and Graves' hyperthyroidism. TCRdb processed the multiplex PCR reads anew with MiXCR; each CDR3 protein has one entry. The table shows about 740,000 distinct CDR3 sequences, with 40% occurring only once. The sample taken for sequencing was peripheral blood. The receptors derive from an adult man with Graves' ophthalmopathy. Each CDR3 is given with its conserved first and last residue. Fields, in order: clone size, V gene, J gene, D gene, CDR3 DNA, CDR3 protein. D genes are given only for firm matches. Part of the rows lack a size; the others show once, few, many or a class for expanded clones.

clone size: -
V gene: TRBV29-1
J gene: TRBJ1-1
D gene: -
CDR3 DNA: TGCAGCGTTCAGGTAGTCCGGGGGGGAGGCGGTGAAGCTTTCTTT
CDR3 protein: CSVQVVRGGGGEAFF

clone size: -
V gene: TRBV4-2
J gene: TRBJ1-1
D gene: -
CDR3 DNA: TGTGCCAGCAGCCAAGAAAGGTCACAGGTCAACACTGAAGCTTTCTTT
CDR3 protein: CASSQERSQVNTEAFF

clone size: many
V gene: TRBV10-3
J gene: TRBJ1-1
D gene: -
CDR3 DNA: TGTGCCATCAGTGTTCCTGGTACCACTGAAGCTTTCTTT
CDR3 protein: CAISVPGTTEAFF

clone size: once
V gene: TRBV20-1
J gene: TRBJ2-7
D gene: TRBD1
CDR3 DNA: TGCAGTGCTGACGACAGGGTGTCCTACGAGCAGTACTTC
CDR3 protein: CSADDRVSYEQYF

clone size: -
V gene: TRBV7-2
J gene: TRBJ2-5
D gene: -
CDR3 DNA: TGTGCCAGCAGCTTCGGTCTCCGAGAGACCCAGTACTTC
CDR3 protein: CASSFGLRETQYF

clone size: -
V gene: TRBV7-6
J gene: TRBJ2-3
D gene: -
CDR3 DNA: TGTGCCAGCCTCGCAGAGAGCACAGATACGCAGTATTTT
CDR3 protein: CASLAESTDTQYF

clone size: -
V gene: TRBV10-3
J gene: TRBJ1-4
D gene: TRBD1
CDR3 DNA: TGTGCCATCAGTGTACCGGGACAGGAGGGTGAAAAACTGTTTTTT
CDR3 protein: CAISVPGQEGEKLFF

clone size: few
V gene: TRBV7-2
J gene: TRBJ1-1
D gene: -
CDR3 DNA: TGTGCCAGCAGCTCTCGACCCTGGGAGAACACTGAAGCTTTCTTT
CDR3 protein: CASSSRPWENTEAFF

clone size: -
V gene: TRBV7-8
J gene: TRBJ2-6
D gene: TRBD2
CDR3 DNA: TGTGCCAGCAGCTCCCGTAGCGGGACTGGGGCCAACGTCCTGACTTTC
CDR3 protein: CASSSRSGTGANVLTF

clone size: -
V gene: TRBV14
J gene: TRBJ2-7
D gene: -
CDR3 DNA: TGTGCCAGCAGCGAGGGGAGGACCCACTACGAGCAGTACTTC
CDR3 protein: CASSEGRTHYEQYF

clone size: once
V gene: TRBV24-1
J gene: TRBJ2-3
D gene: -
CDR3 DNA: TGTGCCACCAGTGATTTTTACGGGGCCCCAGATACGCAGTATTTT
CDR3 protein: CATSDFYGAPDTQYF

clone size: -
V gene: TRBV25-1
J gene: TRBJ1-6
D gene: -
CDR3 DNA: TGTGCCAGCAGTTCCTCAGGGGCGTGGAATGGCCCTTCACCCCTCCACTTT
CDR3 protein: CASSSSGAWNGPSPLHF

clone size: few
V gene: TRBV10-2
J gene: TRBJ1-6
D gene: -
CDR3 DNA: TGTGCCAGCAGTTACTCGGCGGGACGGACAAATTCACCCCTCCACTTT
CDR3 protein: CASSYSAGRTNSPLHF

clone size: many
V gene: TRBV7-9
J gene: TRBJ1-2
D gene: -
CDR3 DNA: TGTGCCAGCAGCTTTCCAGGGGTCCGAGGCTACACCTTC
CDR3 protein: CASSFPGVRGYTF

clone size: few
V gene: TRBV29-1
J gene: TRBJ1-1
D gene: TRBD1
CDR3 DNA: TGCAGCGTACGGGACAGGGGGGTACCGGCTGAAGCTTTCTTT
CDR3 protein: CSVRDRGVPAEAFF

clone size: -
V gene: TRBV6-1
J gene: TRBJ2-2
D gene: TRBD1
CDR3 DNA: TGTGCCAGCAAGGGGACAGGGACCACCGGGGAGCTGTTTTTT
CDR3 protein: CASKGTGTTGELFF

clone size: -
V gene: TRBV2
J gene: TRBJ1-5
D gene: -
CDR3 DNA: TGTGCCAGCAGACGGACAACAGGGACGAGTGGCAATCAGCCCCAGCATTTT
CDR3 protein: CASRRTTGTSGNQPQHF